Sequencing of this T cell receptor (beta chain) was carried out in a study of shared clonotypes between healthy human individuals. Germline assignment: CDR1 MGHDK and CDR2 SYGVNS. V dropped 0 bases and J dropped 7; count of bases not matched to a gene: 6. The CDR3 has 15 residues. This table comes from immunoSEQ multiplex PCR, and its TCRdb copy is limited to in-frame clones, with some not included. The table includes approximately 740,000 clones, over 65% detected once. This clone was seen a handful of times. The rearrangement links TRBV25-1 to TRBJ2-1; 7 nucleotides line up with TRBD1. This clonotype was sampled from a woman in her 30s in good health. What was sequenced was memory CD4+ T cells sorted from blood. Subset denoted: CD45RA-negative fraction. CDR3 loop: CASSEYRGTANEQFF. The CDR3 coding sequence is TGTGCCAGCAGTGAATATAGAGGGACAGCTAATGAGCAGTTCTTC.